This TCR beta chain was captured in a study of T cell changes during pregnancy in multiple sclerosis. The CDR3 consists of 15 residues. V gave up 3 bases and J gave up 0 bases, with 11 bases separating them. The germline gives CDR1 LGHNA, CDR2 YNFKEQ. Some clones are missing from TCRdb's copy, which holds only in-frame ones; the method was immunoSEQ multiplex PCR. The sample holds 40,000 to 55,000 clones, 85% to 95% seen once. The rearrangement joins TRBV4-2 to TRBJ1-1; tentatively, D is TRBD1 (6 bases). This sequence was found in a female donor with multiple sclerosis, enrolled in a pregnancy study. Here the sequenced sample was CD8+ T cells from peripheral blood mononuclear cells, taken in the first trimester of pregnancy. The CDR3 loop reads CASSQATGMNTEAFF. DNA for the CDR3: TGTGCCAGCAGCCAGGCGACAGGAATGAACACTGAAGCTTTCTTT.